What follows are 25 T cell receptor beta chains derived from one specimen sequenced in a study of memory CD4+ T cells and cytomegalovirus serostatus. Produced via immunoSEQ multiplex PCR; TCRdb's table is partial and in-frame only. The data show about 50,000 clones, roughly 80% seen once. The sort gate was single viable CD3+CD4+CD8-CD45RO+ cells for memory CD4+ T cells. Sequenced material: memory CD4+ T cells from blood. All receptors come from an adult in good health and CMV-seronegative.

This clone turned up a few times. The chain couples TRBV5-6 to TRBJ2-3; possibly TRBD1 for D (6 bases). The CDR3 extends over 18 amino acids. Germline values: CDR1 SGHDT, CDR2 YYEEEE. Trimming took 0 bases from V and 4 from J, leaving 21 bases between them. CDR3 amino acids: CASSLVGQGSGHADTQYF. CDR3 DNA sequence: TGTGCCAGCAGCTTGGTAGGGCAGGGGTCAGGGCACGCAGATACGCAGTATTTT.

This chain links TRBV19 with TRBJ1-1; possibly TRBD1 for D (5 bases). This CDR3 comprises 13 residues. V lost 7 bases and J lost 4, with 13 bases in between. Germline CDR1 and CDR2: LNHDA and SQIVND (reference sequence). The CDR3 DNA is TGTGCCAGTACGCAGGGCTTCAGCACTGAAGCTTTCTTT. This gives the protein CASTQGFSTEAFF.

The gene calls are TRBV7-7 and TRBJ2-1; 7 nucleotides align to TRBD1. Germline-derived CDR1 and CDR2 are SSHAT and FNYEAQ (reference sequence). With 1 base clipped from V and 1 base from J, the junction kept 10 bases outside the gene matches. The CDR3 spans 18 residues. The CDR3 nucleotides are TGTGCCAGCAGCTTAGGATACACAGGGGTGGGATCCTACAATGAGCAGTTCTTC. It codes for CASSLGYTGVGSYNEQFF.

The count of this clone is one. V gene TRBV19 combines with J gene TRBJ1-2; TRBD1 aligns across 7 bases. V shed 7 bases, J shed 4 bases, and the junction held 6 bases outside the gene matches. The CDR3 runs 13 residues. Germline V gene sequence: CDR1 LNHDA, CDR2 SQIVND (reference sequence). CDR3 amino acids: CASIGQVGYGYTF. The CDR3 nucleotides read TGTGCCAGTATCGGACAGGTCGGCTATGGCTACACCTTC.

The chain recombines TRBV10-2 with TRBJ2-5; D call uncertain. TRBJ2-7 matches the DNA end more closely, so the J call is doubtful. CDR1 and CDR2 from the germline V gene are WSHSY and SAAADI. The CDR3 is 13 amino acids. CDR3 sequence: CASTMARGYEQYF. The CDR3 DNA is TGCGCCAGCACTATGGCCAGAGGCTACGAGCAGTACTTC.

The CDR3 is CASSRGVDQETQYF. CDR3 sequence (DNA): TGTGCCAGCAGCCGCGGGGTCGACCAAGAGACCCAGTACTTC. The chain joins TRBV13 to TRBJ2-5; a possible D gene is TRBD2 (6 bases). The V end lost 5 bases, the J end lost 0 bases, and 10 bases lay between the germline ends. The length of the CDR3 is 14 residues. The germline V gene encodes CDR1 PRHDT and CDR2 FYEKMQ (reference sequence).

The chain carries TRBV7-8 and TRBJ1-1; D is possibly TRBD1 (5 bases). This CDR3 contains 16 residues. Germline V gene data show CDR1 as SGHVS and CDR2 as FQNEAQ. Trimming pared 0 bases from V and 2 bases from J, leaving 13 bases between. The CDR3 loop is CASSLAITGLNTEAFF. The CDR3 DNA follows: TGTGCCAGCAGCTTAGCGATAACAGGTCTAAACACTGAAGCTTTCTTT.

The chain employs TRBV15 and TRBJ1-2; D unclear. Germline V gene data show CDR1 as LNHNV and CDR2 as YYDKDF (reference sequence). The CDR3 has 13 amino acids. Trimming removed 3 bases at V and 2 bases at J, with 7 bases between. In nucleotides, the CDR3 is TGTGCCACCAGCAGGACCAGGAACTATGGCTACACCTTC. The encoded protein is CATSRTRNYGYTF.

The V and J genes are TRBV19 and TRBJ1-3; possible D gene TRBD1, 6 bases. V gave up 4 bases and J gave up 0 bases, with 22 bases separating them. Germline assignment: CDR1 LNHDA and CDR2 SQIVND (reference sequence). The CDR3 has 19 amino acids. CDR3 protein: CASSKDGGLTLSSGNTIYF. The CDR3 nucleotides are TGTGCCAGTAGTAAGGACGGGGGCCTTACCCTCTCCTCTGGAAACACCATATATTTT. Full variable domain (rest looked up from reference TRBV19 and TRBJ1-3): DGGITQSPKYLFRKEGQNVTLSCEQNLNHDAMYWYRQDPGQGLRLIYYSQIVNDFQKGDIAEGYSVSREKKESFPLTVTSAQKNPTAFYLCASSKDGGLTLSSGNTIYFGEGSWLTVV.

The chain joins TRBV5-1 to TRBJ1-3, with a possible D match to TRBD1 (5 bases). Germline lookup yields CDR1 SGHRS and CDR2 YFSETQ. CDR3 length: 13 amino acids. V shed 7 bases and J shed 2 bases, with 10 bases lying between them. Written as DNA, the CDR3 is TGCGCCAGCTCCTGGGGCCCTGGAAACACCATATATTTT. Encoded protein: CASSWGPGNTIYF.

This clone was seen only once. The V call is TRBV6-6, the J call TRBJ1-2, with D tentatively TRBD1 (6 bases). Germline V gene sequence: CDR1 MNHNY, CDR2 SVGAGI (reference sequence). CDR3 size: 12 residues. Deletions cut 7 bases from V and 2 bases from J, with 8 bases between. In nucleotides, the CDR3 is TGTGCCAGCACTCAGGGGAACTATGGCTACACCTTC. It yields the protein CASTQGNYGYTF.

The chain couples TRBV7-8 to TRBJ1-6; 7 bases map to TRBD1. Losses at the gene ends were 5 bases for V and 7 bases for J; bases not matched to a gene: 8. The CDR3 is 15 amino acids. Germline loops: CDR1 SGHVS, CDR2 FQNEAQ. CDR3 sequence: CASSAGGTRNSPLHF. The CDR3 DNA follows: TGTGCCAGCAGCGCAGGGGGGACGAGAAATTCACCCCTCCACTTT.

V is TRBV6-1 and J is TRBJ1-5; D ambiguous. The V end was cut by 6 bases, the J end by 2 bases, with 8 bases between. The CDR3 covers 13 residues. CDR1 is MNHNS and CDR2 is SASEGT in the germline V gene. The CDR3 loop reads CASRESGNQPQHF. The CDR3 DNA follows: TGTGCCAGCAGGGAGTCGGGCAATCAGCCCCAGCATTTT.

The chain has TRBV29-1 and TRBJ2-7, with unresolved D. From germline, CDR1 is SQVTM and CDR2 ANQGSEA. V shed 5 bases and J shed 0 bases, with 8 bases lying between them. CDR3 length equals 12 residues. CDR3 residues: CSVYRSSYEQYF. The DNA of the CDR3 is TGCAGCGTTTACAGAAGCTCCTACGAGCAGTACTTC.

This rearrangement joins TRBV6-6 to TRBJ1-1; TRBD1 matches 8 bases. The ends lost 4 bases at V and 10 bases at J; junction bases unmatched: 8. The CDR3 spans 13 residues. CDR1 MNHNY and CDR2 SVGAGI come from the germline V gene (reference sequence). CDR3: CASSWGQDVGAFF. The CDR3, as DNA: TGTGCCAGCAGTTGGGGACAGGATGTGGGAGCTTTCTTT.

The V call is TRBV4-1, the J call TRBJ2-7; D is unclear. This CDR3 is built from 17 residues. Germline CDR1 is MGHRA and CDR2 is YSYEKL. Trimming left V 0 bases short and J 1 base short, with 16 bases between. The DNA of the CDR3 is TGCGCCAGCAGCCAAGAGTTGCAAAGCAAAGGGTCCTACGAGCAGTACTTC. Translation gives CASSQELQSKGSYEQYF.

This clone has only one observation. The gene calls are TRBV7-2 and TRBJ1-1; D gene ambiguous. The germline gives CDR1 SGHTA, CDR2 FQGNSA. The CDR3 sequence is 13 residues long. Trimming removed 5 bases at V and 1 base at J, with 8 bases between. CDR3 DNA: TGTGCCAGCAGCCTAAACAAGAACACTGAAGCTTTCTTT. It is translated as CASSLNKNTEAFF.

This clone was picked up one time. The CDR3, as DNA: TGTGCCAGCAGTGAGGTCAACACAGATACGCAGTATTTT. Its translation: CASSEVNTDTQYF. The chain is built from TRBV25-1 and TRBJ2-3; D remains unclear. CDR3 length equals 13 residues. V lost 3 bases and J lost 2, with 6 bases in between. Germline-derived CDR1 and CDR2 are MGHDK and SYGVNS.

The V and J genes are TRBV11-2 and TRBJ1-2, with unresolved D. The CDR3 extends over 15 amino acids. V gave up 0 bases and J gave up 0 bases, with 8 bases separating them. CDR1 SGHAT and CDR2 FQNNGV come from the germline V gene. The DNA of the CDR3 is TGTGCCAGCAGCTTAGATCCTTCAGCTAACTATGGCTACACCTTC. Encoded protein: CASSLDPSANYGYTF.

This rearrangement joins TRBV18 to TRBJ1-2; D remains unclear. CDR1 KGHSH and CDR2 LQKENI come from the germline V gene. V was pared by 6 bases and J by 9 bases, with 17 bases between. The CDR3 runs to 13 residues. The CDR3 region has the DNA TGTGCCAGCTCGCCTACGACGGCCCAGAGCTACACCTTC. Residues: CASSPTTAQSYTF.

The chain carries TRBV5-1 and TRBJ2-7; 7 bases fit TRBD1. Germline loops: CDR1 SGHRS, CDR2 YFSETQ. Germline trimming cut 3 bases from V and 2 bases from J; bases unmatched to any gene: 5. The CDR3 contains 14 residues. In DNA, the CDR3 is TGCGCCAGCAGCTCGACAGGGCGAGCCTACGAGCAGTACTTC. Protein sequence: CASSSTGRAYEQYF.

The chain carries TRBV7-2 and TRBJ1-1; a possible D gene is TRBD1 (6 bases). CDR1 SGHTA and CDR2 FQGNSA come from the germline V gene. Trimming pared 6 bases from V and 3 bases from J, leaving 11 bases between. The CDR3 sequence is 13 residues long. The CDR3 loop reads CASSFQGHTEAFF. In DNA, the CDR3 is TGTGCCAGCAGTTTTCAGGGGCACACTGAAGCTTTCTTT.

This chain connects TRBV6-5 to TRBJ1-2, with 8 nucleotides matching TRBD1. The V gene's germline CDR1 is MNHEY and CDR2 SVGAGI. The CDR3 totals 15 residues. The V gene end was trimmed by 6 bases and the J gene end by 2 bases; junction bases not matched to a gene: 8. The CDR3 DNA sequence: TGTGCCAGCAGCCCCAGGACAGGGAAGAACTATGGCTACACCTTC. It translates to CASSPRTGKNYGYTF.

The count of this clone is one. The chain is built from TRBV2 and TRBJ2-7; D unresolved. Germline loops: CDR1 SNHLY, CDR2 FYNNEI. The V and J ends lost 8 bases and 3 bases respectively, with 20 bases between them. CDR3 length: 15 amino acids. DNA of the CDR3: TGTGCCAGCTTCTCAGCTGGGATTACCTTCTACGAGCAGTACTTC. It yields the protein CASFSAGITFYEQYF.

This clone occurred a few times. The J gene is TRBJ1-5, the V gene TRBV18, with a weak D call TRBD1 (6 bases). The CDR3 spans 16 residues. Germline assignment: CDR1 KGHSH and CDR2 LQKENI. The V and J ends lost 3 bases and 3 bases respectively, with 15 bases between them. In DNA, the CDR3 is TGTGCCAGCTCACCCCAAACAGGGCGCCTCAATCAGCCCCAGCATTTT. This codes for CASSPQTGRLNQPQHF.